Listed here are 20 T cell receptor beta chains from one sample, sequenced in a study of blood T cells in healthy people across ages. A sample-barcoded 5' primer and a J-beta primer mix were used in a second PCR of roughly 7 to 11 cycles. TCRdb recomputed calls from the 5' RACE reads with MiXCR, one row per CDR3 protein. Of about a million distinct CDR3 sequences listed, roughly 50% are singletons. Source material: blood. These TCRs come from a man aged 25-45 years in good health.

This chain uses TRBV6-5 with TRBJ1-4; 9 nucleotides match TRBD1. V dropped 8 bases and J dropped 5; count of bases not matched to a gene: 6. Germline values: CDR1 MNHEY, CDR2 SVGAGI. The CDR3 spans 14 residues. In DNA, the CDR3 is TGTGCCAGCCGTACAGGGGGCGTCAATGAAAAACTGTTTTTT. This translates into CASRTGGVNEKLFF.

This clonotype was picked up a small number of times. The rearrangement uses TRBV11-2 and TRBJ2-3; D may be TRBD2 (6 bases). CDR3 size: 17 residues. The germline V gene has CDR1 SGHAT and CDR2 FQNNGV. V gave up 5 bases and J gave up 7 bases, with 25 bases separating them. CDR3 loop: CASSPSGGTSLFNTQYF. Written as DNA, the CDR3 is TGTGCCAGCAGCCCCTCAGGAGGGACTTCCCTATTTAATACGCAGTATTTT.

The CDR3 loop is CASSFLSGNGYTF. CDR3 DNA: TGTGCCAGCAGCTTTCTGTCAGGGAATGGCTACACCTTC. This chain uses TRBV11-3 with TRBJ1-2; D is perhaps TRBD1 (5 bases). Trimming pared 3 bases from V and 6 bases from J, leaving 11 bases between. CDR1 is SGHNT and CDR2 is YENEEA in the germline V gene. The CDR3 is 13 residues long.

Ten or more counts support this clonotype. This chain links TRBV27 with TRBJ2-1; 8 bases line up with TRBD2. V dropped 5 bases and J dropped 9; count of bases not matched to a gene: 6. Per germline, CDR1 MNHEY and CDR2 SMNVEV (reference sequence). This CDR3 is built from 13 residues. The CDR3 spells CASSATSAGEQFF. Here the CDR3 DNA reads TGTGCCAGCAGTGCGACTAGCGCCGGTGAGCAGTTCTTC.

V is TRBV9 and J is TRBJ2-3; 9 bases are a match to TRBD1. CDR3 length equals 14 residues. Germline V gene lookup returns CDR1 SGDLS and CDR2 YYNGEE. The V and J ends lost 0 bases and 4 bases, in that order; junction bases with no gene match: 0. The CDR3 sequence: CASSVGDRADTQYF. CDR3 coding DNA: TGTGCCAGCAGCGTAGGGGACAGGGCAGATACGCAGTATTTT.

V and J are TRBV7-2 and TRBJ2-3, with TRBD1 matching 8 bases. Germline V gene sequence: CDR1 SGHTA, CDR2 FQGNSA. The V and J ends lost 5 bases and 2 bases, in that order; junction bases with no gene match: 12. This CDR3 is 17 amino acids long. DNA of the CDR3: TGTGCCAGCAGCCTAGAACGACAGGGGAGGCACACAGATACGCAGTATTTT. Its translation is CASSLERQGRHTDTQYF. Drawing the rest from reference TRBV7-2 and TRBJ2-3, the complete variable domain is GAGVSQSPSNKVTEKGKDVELRCDPISGHTALYWYRQSLGQGLEFLIYFQGNSAPDKSGLPSDRFSAERTGGSVSTLTIQRTQQEDSAVYLCASSLERQGRHTDTQYFGPGTRLTVL.

The chain links TRBV7-2 to TRBJ1-4; D remains ambiguous. This CDR3 is 13 amino acids long. The V gene's germline CDR1 is SGHTA and CDR2 FQGNSA. The ends were cut back, 5 bases at V and 8 bases at J, with 12 bases in the middle. Here the CDR3 DNA reads TGTGCCAGCAGCAACCGGGCCGGGGAAAAACTGTTTTTT. This translates into CASSNRAGEKLFF.

This clonotype has a handful of counts. DNA for the CDR3: TGCAGCGTGGATACAGGGGTGATGAACACTGAAGCTTTCTTT. As protein: CSVDTGVMNTEAFF. The V call is TRBV29-1, the J call TRBJ1-1; 7 nucleotides agree with TRBD1. Germline CDR1 is SQVTM and CDR2 is ANQGSEA. This CDR3 region has 14 residues. V shed 6 bases, J shed 0 bases, and the junction held 7 bases outside the gene matches.

The chain has TRBV20-1 and TRBJ2-7; D is undetermined. The CDR3 extends over 14 amino acids. Germline V gene data show CDR1 as DFQATT and CDR2 as SNEGSKA (reference sequence). The germline V and J ends were trimmed by 0 bases and 0 bases, with 9 bases remaining between them. CDR3: CSARDFGSSYEQYF. For the CDR3, the DNA is TGCAGTGCTAGAGATTTTGGTTCCTCCTACGAGCAGTACTTC.

This clonotype occurred once. The rearrangement links TRBV19 to TRBJ2-3, with 9 positions matching TRBD2. V lost 6 bases to trimming and J lost 4 bases; unmatched junction nucleotides: 8. Germline V gene data show CDR1 as LNHDA and CDR2 as SQIVND (reference sequence). This CDR3 is 15 amino acids long. The CDR3 region has the DNA TGTGCCAGTAGCATGCGGGGGGGCCTCGCAGATACGCAGTATTTT. Protein: CASSMRGGLADTQYF.

This rearrangement joins TRBV6-6 to TRBJ2-7; D gene ambiguous. Trimming took off 4 bases at V and 5 bases at J, with 15 bases between the two ends. CDR1 MNHNY and CDR2 SVGAGI come from the germline V gene (reference sequence). This CDR3 comprises 14 residues. CDR3 region: CASSSLTKGHEQYF. CDR3 bases: TGTGCCAGCAGTTCTCTGACGAAAGGCCACGAGCAGTACTTC.

CDR3: CASTQSGSSSYNEQFF. For the CDR3, the DNA is TGTGCCAGCACGCAGTCGGGGTCCAGCTCCTACAATGAGCAGTTCTTC. The rearrangement links TRBV3-1 to TRBJ2-1; tentative D call: TRBD2 (5 bases). Per germline, CDR1 LGHDT and CDR2 YNNKEL (reference sequence). This CDR3 is built from 16 residues. Trimming stripped 7 bases from V and 0 bases from J, with 16 bases between.

The CDR3 DNA reads as TGTGCCACCGCCGGGACTACGGTTCACAATGAGCAGTTCTTC. It translates to CATAGTTVHNEQFF. This chain uses TRBV24-1 with TRBJ2-1; TRBD2 agrees at 7 bases. V shed 9 bases, J shed 5 bases, and the junction held 9 bases outside the gene matches. Germline V gene lookup returns CDR1 KGHDR and CDR2 SFDVKD. This CDR3 contains 14 residues.

This clonotype was seen a single time. The chain links TRBV29-1 to TRBJ2-1; possibly TRBD1 for D (5 bases). V dropped 8 bases and J dropped 4 bases, with 18 bases sitting between them. Germline-derived CDR1 and CDR2 are SQVTM and ANQGSEA. The CDR3 has 14 amino acids. Here the CDR3 reads CSSSSRGQYNEQFF. The CDR3, as DNA: TGCAGCTCCAGTAGTAGGGGTCAGTACAATGAGCAGTTCTTC.

This clonotype has only one observation. This rearrangement joins TRBV5-5 to TRBJ2-1, with 12 nucleotides matching TRBD1. Germline CDR1 reads SGHKS; CDR2 reads YYEKEE (reference sequence). The V gene end was trimmed by 4 bases and the J gene end by 9 bases; junction bases not matched to a gene: 5. CDR3 length: 14 amino acids. For the CDR3, the DNA is TGTGCCAGCAGCGTTCCGGGACAGGGGGCTGAGCAGTTCTTC. It encodes CASSVPGQGAEQFF.

This chain connects TRBV28 to TRBJ1-5, with a tentative D call TRBD1 (6 bases). Between the trimmed V and J ends, which lost 4 bases and 0 bases, there was a span of 19 bases. This CDR3 spans 18 amino acids. CDR1 is MDHEN, CDR2 SYDVKM, per germline. The CDR3, as DNA: TGTGCCAGCAGTTGGCCGATACAGGGCCTAAATAGCAATCAGCCCCAGCATTTT. Protein: CASSWPIQGLNSNQPQHF.

This clonotype has a count of ten or more. The rearrangement links TRBV9 to TRBJ2-5; D is possibly TRBD1 (6 bases). Germline CDR1 is SGDLS and CDR2 is YYNGEE. Trimming took off 4 bases at V and 1 base at J, with 14 bases between the two ends. This CDR3 has 15 amino acids. CDR3 amino acids: CASSSGTITQETQYF. CDR3 coding DNA: TGTGCCAGCAGCTCAGGGACAATCACCCAAGAGACCCAGTACTTC. Filled out from reference TRBV9 and TRBJ2-5, the complete variable domain reads DSGVTQTPKHLITATGQRVTLRCSPRSGDLSVYWYQQSLDQGLQFLIQYYNGEERAKGNILERFSAQQFPDLHSELNLSSLELGDSALYFCASSSGTITQETQYFGPGTRLLVL.

This sequence joins TRBV18 and TRBJ2-5; 8 nucleotides match TRBD2. The J call is in doubt because the DNA end fits TRBJ2-7 better. The CDR3 length is 13 residues. Germline values: CDR1 KGHSH, CDR2 LQKENI. The CDR3 region is CASCSGVTYEQYF. CDR3 DNA: TGTGCCAGCTGTAGCGGGGTTACCTACGAGCAGTACTTC.

The chain uses TRBV11-2 and TRBJ2-1, with D unresolved. CDR1 and CDR2 from the germline V gene are SGHAT and FQNNGV. This CDR3 comprises 14 residues. V lost 2 bases to trimming and J lost 4 bases, with 9 bases between them. This CDR3 is CASSLPRPYNEQFF. The CDR3 region has the DNA TGTGCCAGCAGCTTACCCCGGCCATACAATGAGCAGTTCTTC.

The chain uses TRBV15 and TRBJ2-5; either TRBD1 or TRBD2 may fit D (5 bases each). CDR1 is LNHNV and CDR2 is YYDKDF in the germline V gene (reference sequence). V was pared by 4 bases and J by 5 bases, with 11 bases between. The CDR3 totals 13 residues. CDR3 DNA sequence: TGTGCCACCAGCAAGATGGGGGTGGAGACCCAGTACTTC. Encoded protein: CATSKMGVETQYF.